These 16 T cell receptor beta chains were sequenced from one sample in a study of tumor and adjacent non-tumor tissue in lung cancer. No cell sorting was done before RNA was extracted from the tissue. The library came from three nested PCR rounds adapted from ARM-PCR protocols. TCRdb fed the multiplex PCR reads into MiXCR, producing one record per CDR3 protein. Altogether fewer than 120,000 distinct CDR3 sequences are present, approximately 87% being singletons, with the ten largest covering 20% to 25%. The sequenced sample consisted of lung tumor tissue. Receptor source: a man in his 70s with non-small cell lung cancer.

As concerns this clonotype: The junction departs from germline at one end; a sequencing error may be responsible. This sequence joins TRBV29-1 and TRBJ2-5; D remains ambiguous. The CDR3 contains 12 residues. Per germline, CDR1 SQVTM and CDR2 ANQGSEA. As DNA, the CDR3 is TGCCGCGTCTCTCCTGGAGTCGAGACCCAGTATTTC. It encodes CRVSPGVETQYF.

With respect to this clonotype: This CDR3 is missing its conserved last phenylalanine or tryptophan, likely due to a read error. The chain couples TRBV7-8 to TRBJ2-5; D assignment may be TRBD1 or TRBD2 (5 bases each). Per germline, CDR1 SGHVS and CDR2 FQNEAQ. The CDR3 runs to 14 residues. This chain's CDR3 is CASSLGSGPETQYL. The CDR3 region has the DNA TGTGCCAGTAGCTTAGGATCGGGGCCGGAGACCCAGTACTTG.

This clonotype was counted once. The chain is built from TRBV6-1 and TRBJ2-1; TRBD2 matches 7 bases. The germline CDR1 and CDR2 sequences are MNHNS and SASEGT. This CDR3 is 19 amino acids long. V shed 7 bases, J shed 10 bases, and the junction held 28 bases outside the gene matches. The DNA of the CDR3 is TGTGCCAGCAATGGTCAGGGAGGGCCGGGGTTGCTCGCCTACGACGAGCAGTTCTTC. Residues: CASNGQGGPGLLAYDEQFF.

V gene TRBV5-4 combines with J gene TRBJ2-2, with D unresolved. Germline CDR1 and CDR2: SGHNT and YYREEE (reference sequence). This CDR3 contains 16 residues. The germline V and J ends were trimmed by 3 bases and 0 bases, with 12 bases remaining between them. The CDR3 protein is CASSSRGGSNTGELFF. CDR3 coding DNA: TGTGCCAGCAGCTCCCGAGGTGGATCGAACACCGGGGAGCTGTTTTTT. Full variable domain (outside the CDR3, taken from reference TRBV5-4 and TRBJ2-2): ETGVTQSPTHLIKTRGQQVTLRCSSQSGHNTVSWYQQALGQGPQFIFQYYREEENGRGNFPPRFSGLQFPNYSSELNVNALELDDSALYLCASSSRGGSNTGELFFGEGSRLTVL.

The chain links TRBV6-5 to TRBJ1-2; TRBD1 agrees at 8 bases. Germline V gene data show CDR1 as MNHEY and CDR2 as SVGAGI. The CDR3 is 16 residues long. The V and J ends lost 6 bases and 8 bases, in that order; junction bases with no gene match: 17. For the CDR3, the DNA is TGTGCCAGCAGCTGGATGGGGAGCGGGACAGGTGGAGGCTACACCTTC. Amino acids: CASSWMGSGTGGGYTF.

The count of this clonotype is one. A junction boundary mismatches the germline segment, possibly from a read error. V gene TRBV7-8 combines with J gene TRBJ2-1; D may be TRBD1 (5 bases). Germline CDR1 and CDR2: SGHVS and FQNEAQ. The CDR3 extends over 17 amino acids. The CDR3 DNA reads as TGTGCCAGCAGCTTAGACAAAACACAGGTACCTAACAATGAGCAGATCTTC. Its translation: CASSLDKTQVPNNEQIF. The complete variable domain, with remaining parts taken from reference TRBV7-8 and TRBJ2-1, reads GAGVSQSPRYKVAKRGQDVALRCDPISGHVSLFWYQQALGQGPEFLTYFQNEAQLDKSGLPSDRFFAERPEGSVSTLKIQRTQQEDSAVYLCASSLDKTQVPNNEQIFGPGTRLTVL.

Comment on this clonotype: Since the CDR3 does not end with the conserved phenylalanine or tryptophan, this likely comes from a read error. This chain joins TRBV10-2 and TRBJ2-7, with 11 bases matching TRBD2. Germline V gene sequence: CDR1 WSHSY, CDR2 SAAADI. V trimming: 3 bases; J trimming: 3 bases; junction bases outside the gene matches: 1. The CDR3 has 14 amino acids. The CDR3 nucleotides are TGCGCCAGCAGTGATACTAGCGGGAGCTACGAGCAGTACATT. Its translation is CASSDTSGSYEQYI.

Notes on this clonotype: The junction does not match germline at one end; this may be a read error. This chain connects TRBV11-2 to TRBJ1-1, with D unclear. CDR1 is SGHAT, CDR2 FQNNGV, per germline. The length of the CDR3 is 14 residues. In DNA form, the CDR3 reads TGTGCCAGCAGCGTCAAGTGCAGTGGCACTGAACCTTTCTTC. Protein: CASSVKCSGTEPFF.

Written as DNA, the CDR3 is TGTGGAAGTGGGGGACGGGACAGGGCCTACAATGAGCAGTTCTTC. It specifies CGSGGRDRAYNEQFF. This chain connects TRBV6-5 to TRBJ2-1; TRBD1 matches 9 bases. CDR1 and CDR2 (germline): MNHEY, SVGAGI. The CDR3 consists of 15 residues.

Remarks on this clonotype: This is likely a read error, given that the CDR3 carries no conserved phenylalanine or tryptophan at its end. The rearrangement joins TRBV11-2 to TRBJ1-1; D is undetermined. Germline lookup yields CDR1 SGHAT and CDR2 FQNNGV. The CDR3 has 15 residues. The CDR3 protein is CASSFVNSRNNEAFL. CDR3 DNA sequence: TGTGCCAGCAGCTTCGTCAATTCAAGGAACAATGAAGCTTTCCTT.

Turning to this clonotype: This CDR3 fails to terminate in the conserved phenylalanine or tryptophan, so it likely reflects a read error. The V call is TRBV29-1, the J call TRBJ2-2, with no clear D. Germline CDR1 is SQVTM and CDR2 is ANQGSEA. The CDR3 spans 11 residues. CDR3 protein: CNGRDAGELFY. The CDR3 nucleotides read TGCAACGGACGCGACGCCGGGGAGCTGTTTTAT.

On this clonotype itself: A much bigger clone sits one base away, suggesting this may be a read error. CDR3 sequence: CSALARGRGNEQFF. In DNA, the CDR3 is TGCAGCGCCTTAGCGAGGGGCCGGGGTAATGAGCAGTTCTTC. This chain links TRBV29-1 with TRBJ2-1; D possibly matches TRBD1 or TRBD2 (5 bases each). Germline V gives CDR1 SQVTM, CDR2 ANQGSEA. The CDR3 covers 14 residues. The V gene lost 7 bases and the J gene lost 7 bases, with 20 bases spanning the gap.

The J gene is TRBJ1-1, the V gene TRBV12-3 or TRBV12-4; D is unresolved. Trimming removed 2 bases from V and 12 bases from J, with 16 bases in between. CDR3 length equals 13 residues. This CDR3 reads CASSLQERSSSFF. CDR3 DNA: TGTGCCAGCAGTTTACAGGAACGAAGTTCATCTTTCTTT.

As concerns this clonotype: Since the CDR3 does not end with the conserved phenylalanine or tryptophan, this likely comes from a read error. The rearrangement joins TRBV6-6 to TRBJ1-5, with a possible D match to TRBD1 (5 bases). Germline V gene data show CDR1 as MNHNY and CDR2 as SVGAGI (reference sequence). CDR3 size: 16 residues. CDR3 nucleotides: TGTGCCAGCAGTCCAGGGCCTTCAGGGTTTATTCAGCCTCAGCATATT. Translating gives CASSPGPSGFIQPQHI.

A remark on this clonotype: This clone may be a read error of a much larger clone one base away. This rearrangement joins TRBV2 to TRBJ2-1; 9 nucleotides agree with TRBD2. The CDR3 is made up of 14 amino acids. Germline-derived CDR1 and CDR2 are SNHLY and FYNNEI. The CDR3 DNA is TGTGCCAGCACTTGGACTAGCGCCTACACTGAGCAGTTCTTC. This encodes CASTWTSAYTEQFF. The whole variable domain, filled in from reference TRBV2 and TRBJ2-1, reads EPEVTQTPSHQVTQMGQEVILRCVPISNHLYFYWYRQILGQKVEFLVSFYNNEISEKSEIFDDQFSVERPDGSNFTLKIRSTKLEDSAMYFCASTWTSAYTEQFFGPGTRLTVL.

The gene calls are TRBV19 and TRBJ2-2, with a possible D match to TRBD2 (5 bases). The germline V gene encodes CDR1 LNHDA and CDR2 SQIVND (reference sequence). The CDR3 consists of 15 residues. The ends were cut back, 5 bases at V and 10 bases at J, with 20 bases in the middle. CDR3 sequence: CASSPPGGYFEELFF. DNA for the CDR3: TGTGCCAGTAGTCCCCCGGGCGGGTATTTCGAGGAGCTGTTTTTT.